These T cell receptor beta chains were read from a single sample in a study of blood T cell repertoires in COVID-19. TCRdb's table, derived via immunoSEQ multiplex PCR, lists solely in-frame clones and lacks some. The data contain around 99,000 clones, roughly 83% of them seen just once; the ten biggest clones take up around a sixth. The sequenced material came from peripheral blood. Receptors were obtained from a woman between 55 and 75 years old with acute or convalescent COVID-19. CDR3s include the opening cysteine and the closing phenylalanine or tryptophan. A D gene is named only where the DNA matches it firmly. A clone size is listed for some rows: how often the clone was seen (once, few, many), or a class if it is expanded.

V gene: TRBV3-1/TRBV3-2; D gene: .; clone size: .; J gene: TRBJ1-1; CDR3 DNA: TGTGCCAGCAGCCAAGTGTCCAAAGGGGCTGAAGCTTTCTTT; CDR3 protein: CASSQVSKGAEAFF
V gene: TRBV28; D gene: .; clone size: .; J gene: TRBJ2-7; CDR3 DNA: TGTGCCAGCAGTCTACAGGGATTCGCCCACGAGCAGTACTTC; CDR3 protein: CASSLQGFAHEQYF
V gene: TRBV27; D gene: .; clone size: .; J gene: TRBJ2-5; CDR3 DNA: TGTGCCAGCAGTTTGGGAGGGGGGTTGGAGACCCAGTACTTC; CDR3 protein: CASSLGGGLETQYF
V gene: TRBV7-2; D gene: .; clone size: .; J gene: TRBJ1-2; CDR3 DNA: TGTGCCAGCAGCTCTTGGATGGAGGGCTACACCTTC; CDR3 protein: CASSSWMEGYTF
V gene: TRBV7-2; D gene: TRBD2; clone size: .; J gene: TRBJ2-1; CDR3 DNA: TGTGCCAGCAGCCTACCGACTAGCGGGTACAATGAGCAGTTCTTC; CDR3 protein: CASSLPTSGYNEQFF
V gene: TRBV12-3/TRBV12-4; D gene: .; clone size: few; J gene: TRBJ1-5; CDR3 DNA: TGTGCCAGCAGTTTAGCGCTAAATCAGCCCCAGCATTTT; CDR3 protein: CASSLALNQPQHF
V gene: TRBV5-4; D gene: .; clone size: .; J gene: TRBJ1-1; CDR3 DNA: TGTGCCAGCAGCTTGGCCGGAGGAGATGAAGCTTTCTTT; CDR3 protein: CASSLAGGDEAFF
V gene: TRBV30; D gene: .; clone size: .; J gene: TRBJ1-5; CDR3 DNA: TGTGCCTGGAACCTCAGGGGCAGGGATCAGCCCCAGCATTTT; CDR3 protein: CAWNLRGRDQPQHF
V gene: TRBV19; D gene: .; clone size: .; J gene: TRBJ2-2; CDR3 DNA: TGTGCCAGTAGTATAGGCGAGAACACCGGGGAGCTGTTTTTT; CDR3 protein: CASSIGENTGELFF
V gene: TRBV6-5; D gene: .; clone size: .; J gene: TRBJ2-7; CDR3 DNA: TGTGCCAGCAGCGGCACTCTAGCGTTTACCTACGAGCAGTACTTC; CDR3 protein: CASSGTLAFTYEQYF
V gene: TRBV28; D gene: TRBD2; clone size: .; J gene: TRBJ2-1; CDR3 DNA: TGTGCCAGCGTACGGGGGGCCTACAATGAGCAGTTCTTC; CDR3 protein: CASVRGAYNEQFF
V gene: TRBV23-1; D gene: .; clone size: .; J gene: TRBJ1-1; CDR3 DNA: TGCGCCCGTAGGAACACTGAAGCTTTCTTT; CDR3 protein: CARRNTEAFF
V gene: TRBV5-8; D gene: .; clone size: .; J gene: TRBJ1-2; CDR3 DNA: TGTGCCAGCAGCTTGCCGGGGAGATATTCGGGCTACACCTTC; CDR3 protein: CASSLPGRYSGYTF
V gene: TRBV7-2; D gene: TRBD1; clone size: .; J gene: TRBJ1-2; CDR3 DNA: TGTGCCAGCAATACTGGAGGACAGGGGTACTACACCTTC; CDR3 protein: CASNTGGQGYYTF
V gene: TRBV6-5; D gene: TRBD2; clone size: .; J gene: TRBJ2-7; CDR3 DNA: TGTGCCAGCAGTTACTCGATGTTAGCGGGAGTCTACGAGCAGTACTTC; CDR3 protein: CASSYSMLAGVYEQYF
V gene: TRBV28; D gene: .; clone size: .; J gene: TRBJ2-5; CDR3 DNA: TGTGCCAGCAAGGAGTCGGAGACCCAGTACTTC; CDR3 protein: CASKESETQYF
V gene: TRBV14; D gene: .; clone size: .; J gene: TRBJ2-1; CDR3 DNA: TGTGCCAGCAGCCAAGATCGGAGGGTGGAGCAGTTCTTC; CDR3 protein: CASSQDRRVEQFF
V gene: TRBV19; D gene: TRBD1; clone size: once; J gene: TRBJ1-2; CDR3 DNA: TGTGCCACTCGACAGGGTCCTCACTATGGCTACACCTTC; CDR3 protein: CATRQGPHYGYTF
V gene: TRBV4-3; D gene: TRBD2; clone size: .; J gene: TRBJ2-7; CDR3 DNA: TGCGCCAGCAGCCAATCGCCGGGAGCGGGATTCTACGAGCAGTACTTC; CDR3 protein: CASSQSPGAGFYEQYF
V gene: TRBV7-2; D gene: .; clone size: many; J gene: TRBJ2-1; CDR3 DNA: TGTGCCAGCACCCTCGACAGGCTTCCTACTGAGCAGTTCTTC; CDR3 protein: CASTLDRLPTEQFF
V gene: TRBV28; D gene: .; clone size: .; J gene: TRBJ2-2; CDR3 DNA: TGTGCCAGCCGCCTGGCGGGTGACACCGGGGAGCTGTTTTTT; CDR3 protein: CASRLAGDTGELFF
V gene: TRBV19; D gene: .; clone size: .; J gene: TRBJ1-5; CDR3 DNA: TGTGCCAGTAGTATCTTTACGGGGGGCGATAGCAATCAGCCCCAGCATTTT; CDR3 protein: CASSIFTGGDSNQPQHF
V gene: TRBV28; D gene: .; clone size: .; J gene: TRBJ2-7; CDR3 DNA: TGTGCCAGCACCGTATCTGGGGGGTCGAGCTACGAGCAGTACTTC; CDR3 protein: CASTVSGGSSYEQYF
V gene: TRBV6-6; D gene: .; clone size: .; J gene: TRBJ2-1; CDR3 DNA: TGTGCCAGCAGAGGACTGCTGGTACACAATGAGCAGTTCTTC; CDR3 protein: CASRGLLVHNEQFF
V gene: TRBV7-2; D gene: .; clone size: .; J gene: TRBJ1-3; CDR3 DNA: TGTGCCAGCAGCGCAGTACAGGGCTCCTACTCTGGAAACACCATATATTTT; CDR3 protein: CASSAVQGSYSGNTIYF
V gene: TRBV7-2; D gene: TRBD1; clone size: .; J gene: TRBJ2-5; CDR3 DNA: TGTGCCAGCAGCGTGGGACAGACCTCACAAGAGACCCAGTACTTC; CDR3 protein: CASSVGQTSQETQYF
V gene: TRBV4-1; D gene: .; clone size: .; J gene: TRBJ2-3; CDR3 DNA: TGCGCCAGCAGCCAAAGCAGCGTCGAGACAGATACGCAGTATTTT; CDR3 protein: CASSQSSVETDTQYF
V gene: TRBV15; D gene: TRBD1; clone size: .; J gene: TRBJ1-4; CDR3 DNA: TGTGCCACCAGCAGACTCCCAGACAGGGGGAATGAAAAACTGTTTTTT; CDR3 protein: CATSRLPDRGNEKLFF
V gene: TRBV19; D gene: .; clone size: .; J gene: TRBJ2-7; CDR3 DNA: TGTGCCAGTAGTAGTGGCACCAGCTACGAGCAGTACTTC; CDR3 protein: CASSSGTSYEQYF
V gene: TRBV4-3; D gene: .; clone size: few; J gene: TRBJ2-1; CDR3 DNA: TGCGCCAGCAGCCAAGAGGAGGGGCGGAGTGGCGATGAGCAGTTCTTC; CDR3 protein: CASSQEEGRSGDEQFF